Listed here are 3 T cell receptor beta chains from one sample, sequenced in a study of shared clonotypes between healthy human individuals. The repertoire was sequenced with immunoSEQ multiplex PCR; TCRdb's copy has only in-frame clones and lacks some. The table lists about 490,000 clones, 70% to 80% of them singletons. Sequenced material: PBMCs. The source is a middle-aged woman in good health. Some clones in this sample may be carry-over from other donors' samples.

This clone has just a few counts. This rearrangement joins TRBV5-1 to TRBJ2-5, with 7 nucleotides matching TRBD2. The CDR3 spans 15 residues. V was pared by 0 bases and J by 5 bases, with 7 bases of the junction left unmatched. Germline V lookup: CDR1 SGHRS, CDR2 YFSETQ. CDR3 amino acids: CASSLVGGSRETQYF. DNA of the CDR3: TGCGCCAGCAGCTTGGTGGGGGGGAGCCGGGAGACCCAGTACTTC.

The J gene is TRBJ2-3, the V gene TRBV5-4, with D possibly matching TRBD1 (6 bases). V lost 4 bases, J lost 2 bases, and 11 bases lay in between. CDR1 and CDR2 (germline): SGHNT, YYREEE (reference sequence). The CDR3 runs 14 residues. As DNA, the CDR3 is TGTGCCAGCAGCGCGTGGACAGTCACAGATACGCAGTATTTT. Protein product: CASSAWTVTDTQYF.

V and J are TRBV7-8 and TRBJ2-7; no reliable D call. The CDR3 sequence is 13 residues long. Germline lookup yields CDR1 SGHVS and CDR2 FQNEAQ. V was shortened by 2 bases and J by 9 bases, with 14 bases between the two germline ends. CDR3 loop: CASSLNGPARQYF. Written as DNA, the CDR3 is TGTGCCAGCAGCTTAAACGGGCCTGCCAGGCAGTACTTC.